The T cell receptor (beta chain) described here comes from a study of T cells in Graves' hyperthyroidism and ophthalmopathy. V shed 5 bases and J shed 1 base, with 8 bases lying between them. Looked up from germline, CDR1 is MNHEY and CDR2 is SVGAGI. The CDR3 has 13 amino acids. This clonotype was observed a few times. RNA transcripts yielded amplified TCR beta CDR3 regions. HTBI primers were employed in a first-round RT-PCR of the TCR CDR3. Via MiXCR, TCRdb re-called the multiplex PCR reads, giving one row per CDR3 protein. This table holds about 560,000 distinct CDR3 sequences, around a sixth found once.

The TCR was taken from a woman in her twenties or thirties with Graves' hyperthyroidism. Sequencing input: blood. The J gene is TRBJ1-1, the V gene TRBV6-5; D uncertain. The CDR3 bases are TGTGCCAGCAGTACTACGAAGAACACTGAAGCTTTCTTT. Translating gives CASSTTKNTEAFF.